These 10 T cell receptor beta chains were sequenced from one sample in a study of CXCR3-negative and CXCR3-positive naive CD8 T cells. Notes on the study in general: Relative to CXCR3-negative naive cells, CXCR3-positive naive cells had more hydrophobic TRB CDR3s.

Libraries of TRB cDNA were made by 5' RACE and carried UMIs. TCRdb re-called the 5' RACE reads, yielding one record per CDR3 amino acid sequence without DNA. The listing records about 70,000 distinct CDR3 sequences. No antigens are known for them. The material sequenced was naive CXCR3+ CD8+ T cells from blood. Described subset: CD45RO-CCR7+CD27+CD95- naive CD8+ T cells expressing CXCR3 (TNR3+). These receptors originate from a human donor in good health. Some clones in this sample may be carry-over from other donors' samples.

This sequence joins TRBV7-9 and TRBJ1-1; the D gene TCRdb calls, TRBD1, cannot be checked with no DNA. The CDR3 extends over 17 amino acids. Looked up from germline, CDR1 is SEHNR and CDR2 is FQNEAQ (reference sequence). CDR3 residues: CASSLVGAGVENTEAFF. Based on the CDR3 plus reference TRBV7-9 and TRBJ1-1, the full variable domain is DTGVSQNPRHKITKRGQNVTFRCDPISEHNRLYWYRQTLGQGPEFLTYFQNEAQLEKSRLLSDRFSAERPKGSFSTLEIQRTEQGDSAMYLCASSLVGAGVENTEAFFGQGTRLTVV.

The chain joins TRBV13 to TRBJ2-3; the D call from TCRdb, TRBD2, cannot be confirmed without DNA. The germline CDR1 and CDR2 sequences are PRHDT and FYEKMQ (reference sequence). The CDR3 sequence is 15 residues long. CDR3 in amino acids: CASSLWAGGTDTQYF.

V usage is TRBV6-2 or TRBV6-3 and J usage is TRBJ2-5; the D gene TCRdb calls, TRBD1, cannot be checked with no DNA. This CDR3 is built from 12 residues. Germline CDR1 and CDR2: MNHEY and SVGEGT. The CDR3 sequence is CASNLGVKTQYF.

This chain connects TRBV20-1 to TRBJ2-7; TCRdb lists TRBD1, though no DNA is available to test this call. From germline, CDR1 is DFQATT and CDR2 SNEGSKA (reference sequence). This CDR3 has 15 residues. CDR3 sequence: CSARGTNRDPYEQYF.

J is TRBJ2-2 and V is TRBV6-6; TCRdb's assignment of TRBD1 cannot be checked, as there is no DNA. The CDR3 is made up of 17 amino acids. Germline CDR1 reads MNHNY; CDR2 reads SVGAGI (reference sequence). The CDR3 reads CASSPLTVSRGTGELFF.

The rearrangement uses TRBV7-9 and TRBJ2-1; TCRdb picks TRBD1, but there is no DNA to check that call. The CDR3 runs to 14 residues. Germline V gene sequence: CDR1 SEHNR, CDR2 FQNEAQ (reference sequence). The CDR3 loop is CASSLLGTHNEQFF.

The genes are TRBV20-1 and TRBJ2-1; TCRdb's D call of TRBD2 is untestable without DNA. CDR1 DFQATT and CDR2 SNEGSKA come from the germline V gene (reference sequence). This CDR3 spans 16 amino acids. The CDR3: CSARRRRQGIYNEQFF.

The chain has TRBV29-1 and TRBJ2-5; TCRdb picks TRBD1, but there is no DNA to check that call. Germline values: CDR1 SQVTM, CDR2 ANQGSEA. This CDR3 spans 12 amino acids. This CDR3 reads CSVLGGEETQYF.

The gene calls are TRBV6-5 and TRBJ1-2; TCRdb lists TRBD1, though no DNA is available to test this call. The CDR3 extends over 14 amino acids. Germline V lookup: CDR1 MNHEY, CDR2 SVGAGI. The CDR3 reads CASSPGIRADGYTF.

The CDR3 reads CASSLALVWEETGNTEAFF. The V gene is TRBV7-9, the J gene TRBJ1-1; there is no DNA to check the TCRdb D call of TRBD1. This CDR3 comprises 19 residues. Germline-derived CDR1 and CDR2 are SEHNR and FQNEAQ (reference sequence).